Presented here are 16 T cell receptor beta chains from one specimen sequenced in a study of shared clonotypes between healthy human individuals. The data were produced by immunoSEQ multiplex PCR, yet TCRdb's version contains in-frame clones alone and is incomplete. The table has approximately 2,300,000 clones, under 95% seen once. Sequencing used naive CD4+ T cells from PBMCs. Documented subset: CD45RA+ positively selected. The origin of the receptors is a man younger than 35 in good health. Some clones in this sample may be carry-over from other donors' samples.

The chain is built from TRBV28 and TRBJ2-1, with unresolved D. Germline V lookup: CDR1 MDHEN, CDR2 SYDVKM. V shed 10 bases and J shed 10 bases, with 11 bases lying between them. The CDR3 is 10 amino acids. CDR3: CATGNLEQFF. The CDR3 DNA follows: TGTGCCACAGGAAACCTGGAGCAGTTCTTC.

CDR3 nucleotide sequence: TGTGCCAGCAGGTCCGGGACAGCGAACACCGGGGAGCTGTTTTTT. Translation: CASRSGTANTGELFF. The V and J genes are TRBV5-8 and TRBJ2-2, with 7 bases lining up with TRBD1. V lost 5 bases and J lost 0; bases outside the gene matches: 4. The CDR3 is 15 residues long. Germline lookup yields CDR1 SGHTS and CDR2 YDEGEE.

This rearrangement joins TRBV5-1 to TRBJ1-4; 8 positions agree with TRBD1. This CDR3 spans 14 amino acids. The germline V gene has CDR1 SGHRS and CDR2 YFSETQ. V lost 4 bases, J lost 8 bases, and 7 bases stayed unmatched. For the CDR3, the DNA is TGCGCCAGCAGCCCGGACAGGGCGGCGGAAAAACTGTTTTTT. As protein: CASSPDRAAEKLFF.

The chain couples TRBV4-1 to TRBJ1-2; the match to TRBD1 covers 9 bases. The CDR3 is made up of 15 amino acids. Germline V gene lookup returns CDR1 MGHRA and CDR2 YSYEKL. Germline trimming cut 4 bases from V and 7 bases from J; bases unmatched to any gene: 10. The DNA of the CDR3 is TGCGCCAGCAGCCCGCCGGGACAGGGAGTGCGTGGCTACACCTTC. Translating gives CASSPPGQGVRGYTF.

The chain joins TRBV5-4 to TRBJ2-3, with 11 bases lining up with TRBD2. Germline values: CDR1 SGHNT, CDR2 YYREEE (reference sequence). V was pared by 1 base and J by 2 bases, with 3 bases of the junction left unmatched. The CDR3 extends over 16 amino acids. The CDR3 loop reads CASSLKLAGDTDTQYF. The CDR3 bases are TGTGCCAGCAGCTTGAAACTAGCGGGAGACACAGATACGCAGTATTTT. The full variable domain, in which reference TRBV5-4 and TRBJ2-3 provide the parts outside the CDR3, is ETGVTQSPTHLIKTRGQQVTLRCSSQSGHNTVSWYQQALGQGPQFIFQYYREEENGRGNFPPRFSGLQFPNYSSELNVNALELDDSALYLCASSLKLAGDTDTQYFGPGTRLTVL.

Points on this clone: Other DNA sequences in the same sample also yield this CDR3. The chain uses TRBV7-3 and TRBJ2-1; 8 positions match TRBD2. The CDR3 is 14 residues long. From germline, CDR1 is SGHTA and CDR2 FQGTGA. V trimming: 6 bases; J trimming: 2 bases; junction bases outside the gene matches: 3. CDR3 sequence (DNA): TGTGCCAGCAGTCGGGAGGGCCCCTACAATGAGCAGTTCTTC. It specifies CASSREGPYNEQFF.

The chain is built from TRBV30 and TRBJ1-3; D call uncertain. CDR3 length equals 13 residues. Germline V lookup: CDR1 GTSNPN, CDR2 SVGIG (reference sequence). The germline V and J ends were trimmed by 5 bases and 2 bases, with 10 bases remaining between them. The CDR3 DNA reads as TGTGCCTGGGGGGTCGTGACTGGAAACACCATATATTTT. Translated: CAWGVVTGNTIYF. Complete variable domain (other parts from reference TRBV30 and TRBJ1-3): SQTIHQWPATLVQPVGSPLSLECTVEGTSNPNLYWYRQAAGRGLQLLFYSVGIGQISSEVPQNLSASRPQDRQFILSSKKLLLSDSGFYLCAWGVVTGNTIYFGEGSWLTVV.

The chain links TRBV2 to TRBJ2-7, with 7 nucleotides matching TRBD1. The CDR3 runs to 13 residues. CDR1 SNHLY and CDR2 FYNNEI come from the germline V gene. V dropped 5 bases and J dropped 3; count of bases not matched to a gene: 4. CDR3 DNA: TGTGCCAGCAGTAAGGGACAGTTCTACGAGCAGTACTTC. Its protein is CASSKGQFYEQYF.

The chain links TRBV19 to TRBJ1-3; possibly TRBD1 for D (6 bases). Germline lookup yields CDR1 LNHDA and CDR2 SQIVND (reference sequence). The CDR3 loop spans 16 amino acids. V dropped 1 base and J dropped 0 bases, with 10 bases sitting between them. CDR3 region: CASSIGQESSGNTIYF. The DNA for the CDR3 is TGTGCCAGTAGTATAGGACAGGAGAGCTCTGGAAACACCATATATTTT.

This chain links TRBV29-1 with TRBJ1-2; D gene uncertain. The CDR3 extends over 13 amino acids. Trimming stripped 2 bases from V and 7 bases from J, with 14 bases between. Germline loops: CDR1 SQVTM, CDR2 ANQGSEA. This chain's CDR3 is CSVEPLLVSGYTF. CDR3 in DNA: TGCAGCGTTGAACCCCTGCTGGTCTCTGGCTACACCTTC.

The sample holds one count of this clone. The J gene is TRBJ2-1, the V gene TRBV2, with 8 bases that match TRBD1. Germline CDR1 SNHLY, CDR2 FYNNEI. Trimming at V came to 4 bases and at J to 3 bases, leaving 5 bases not matched to a gene. The CDR3 contains 15 residues. The CDR3 sequence is CASSVSGGRYNEQFF. The CDR3 DNA reads as TGTGCCAGCAGTGTCTCAGGGGGCCGCTACAATGAGCAGTTCTTC.

The rearrangement joins TRBV5-4 to TRBJ2-1; 9 bases fit TRBD2. The CDR3 totals 16 residues. Germline CDR1 reads SGHNT; CDR2 reads YYREEE (reference sequence). V trimming: 0 bases; J trimming: 2 bases; junction bases outside the gene matches: 3. This CDR3 reads CASSLGSSGTYNEQFF. The CDR3 nucleotides are TGTGCCAGCAGCTTGGGCTCTAGCGGGACCTACAATGAGCAGTTCTTC.

This clone has only one observation. The gene calls are TRBV9 and TRBJ2-1; 7 positions agree with TRBD2. CDR1 SGDLS and CDR2 YYNGEE come from the germline V gene. This CDR3 has 16 amino acids. J lost 8 bases, V lost 0 bases, and 11 bases had no gene match. Here the CDR3 reads CASSVATGGFPDEQFF. CDR3 coding DNA: TGTGCCAGCAGCGTAGCAACGGGAGGCTTTCCCGATGAGCAGTTCTTC.

Regarding this clone: This sample also contains other DNA sequences that code for the same CDR3. The chain has TRBV18 and TRBJ1-1; 10 bases are a match to TRBD1. V dropped 2 bases and J dropped 5; count of bases not matched to a gene: 5. Germline V gene lookup returns CDR1 KGHSH and CDR2 LQKENI. The CDR3 length is 15 residues. This CDR3 reads CASSPRTGGGTEAFF. The CDR3 nucleotides are TGTGCCAGCTCACCAAGGACAGGGGGAGGTACTGAAGCTTTCTTT.

The chain couples TRBV7-2 to TRBJ1-2; tentatively, D is TRBD1 (5 bases). CDR3 length: 16 amino acids. V was clipped by 1 base and J by 2 bases, with 14 bases between them. Germline V lookup: CDR1 SGHTA, CDR2 FQGNSA. As DNA, the CDR3 is TGTGCCAGCAGCTTAGTGGGGGACCTACAAAACTATGGCTACACCTTC. Protein: CASSLVGDLQNYGYTF.

This sequence joins TRBV4-1 and TRBJ2-5; D remains ambiguous. Trimming removed 0 bases from V and 7 bases from J, with 15 bases in between. CDR1 and CDR2 (germline): MGHRA, YSYEKL. The CDR3 is 15 residues long. The CDR3 DNA is TGCGCCAGCAGCCAAGACTCTACACCCGCGGCGACCCAGTACTTC. This encodes CASSQDSTPAATQYF.